These 17 T cell receptor beta chains share one sample of origin, sequenced in a study of CD8+CD57+ T cells in acquired aplastic anemia. Whoever was chosen for sequencing had shown CD8+CD57+ cell expansion by flow cytometry. Genomic DNA served as template for TCR beta VDJ and CDR3 profiling. TCRdb re-called the reads with MiXCR, one entry per CDR3 protein. The data show roughly 250,000 distinct CDR3 sequences, 82% seen once. Sequencing was carried out using sorted CD4+, CD8+, or CD8+CD57+ T cells (not recorded which) from PBMCs. The receptors stem from a human donor with aplastic anemia.

This clonotype was detected only once. Here the CDR3 omits its conserved ending phenylalanine or tryptophan, so a read error is the likely source. No DNA is shown, since the ends of the CDR3 on it are uncertain; the CDR3 is the one TCRdb lists. V usage is TRBV15 and J usage is TRBJ2-1. The CDR3 length is 13 residues, termini included. Germline V gene sequence: CDR1 LNHNV, CDR2 YYDKDF (reference sequence). CDR3 residues: CATSRELHNEQLY.

V usage is TRBV20-1 and J usage is TRBJ2-7; TRBD1 matches at 7 bases. J was trimmed by 3 bases and V by 4 bases; bases with no gene match: 6. The CDR3 runs to 13 residues. Germline V gene lookup returns CDR1 DFQATT and CDR2 SNEGSKA (reference sequence). This CDR3 is CSAKYQGDYEQYV. CDR3 in DNA: TGCAGTGCTAAATACCAGGGGGACTACGAGCAGTACGTC.

Comments on this clonotype: One end of the junction varies from germline; a read error may be responsible. The V call is TRBV7-6, the J call TRBJ1-1, with D possibly TRBD1 on 5 matching bases. Germline V gene sequence: CDR1 SGHVS, CDR2 FNYEAQ. This CDR3 is built from 13 residues. This CDR3 is CASSFTPGSEAFF. For the CDR3, the DNA is TGTGCCAGCAGCTTCACTCCAGGGAGTGAAGCTTTTTTT.

A note on this clonotype: Just one base apart from a much larger clone, this may be a read error. V and J are TRBV7-3 and TRBJ2-6; 8 bases are shared with TRBD1. The germline V gene encodes CDR1 SGHTA and CDR2 FQGTGA. The CDR3 runs 16 residues. Unmatched junction bases numbered 16, after V lost 2 bases and J lost 16 bases. Here the CDR3 DNA reads TGTGCCAGCAGCTTAGATCTGACAGGGGACACTGAAGCTCTGACTTTC. Encoded protein: CASSLDLTGDTEALTF.

As concerns this clonotype: A read error is likely, as this CDR3 ends without the conserved phenylalanine or tryptophan. The limits of the CDR3 on the DNA are not certain, so only TCRdb's listed CDR3 is given. This chain links TRBV7-6 with TRBJ1-1. In germline, CDR1 is SGHVS, CDR2 FNYEAQ. The CDR3 has 12 amino acids, counting both end residues. CDR3 in amino acids: CASSPRIAGPTN.

This chain links TRBV12-3 or TRBV12-4 with TRBJ2-3; D uncertain. CDR3 length: 14 residues. Between the trimmed V and J ends, which lost 6 bases and 6 bases, there was a span of 16 bases. CDR3 residues: CASRFGAWPDTQYF. As DNA, the CDR3 is TGTGCCAGCAGGTTCGGAGCTTGGCCCGATACGCAGTATTTT.

In regard to this clonotype: The junction does not match germline at one end; this may be a read error. V is TRBV11-1 and J is TRBJ2-5, with a weak D call TRBD2 (6 bases). This CDR3 region has 12 residues. Germline V CDR1 and CDR2: SGHAT, FQDESV (reference sequence). CDR3 sequence (DNA): TGTGCCGGCAGCTCGCCTAGGGAGGCCCAGTACTTC. Residues: CAGSSPREAQYF.

Remarks on this clonotype: No conserved phenylalanine or tryptophan is present at the end of the CDR3, so a read error is the likely explanation. The limits of the CDR3 on the DNA are not certain, so only TCRdb's listed CDR3 is given. The gene calls are TRBV2 and TRBJ2-5; the table's D call, TRBD1, has no DNA check behind it. Germline assignment: CDR1 SNHLY and CDR2 FYNNEI. The CDR3 is 14 amino acids long, termini counted. CDR3 in amino acids: CASSTGTEQQNFYL.

This chain joins TRBV13 and TRBJ2-3; TRBD1 matches at 9 bases. The CDR3 is 16 residues long. CDR1 PRHDT and CDR2 FYEKMQ come from the germline V gene (reference sequence). J lost 0 bases, V lost 5 bases, and 6 bases had no gene match. The CDR3 DNA reads TGTGCCAGCAGCCCGACAGGGGGACAGAGCACAGATACGCAGTATTTT. Protein: CASSPTGGQSTDTQYF.

The chain recombines TRBV7-2 with TRBJ2-3; D is perhaps TRBD1 or TRBD2 (5 bases each). The CDR3 covers 14 residues. Trimming shortened V by 6 bases and J by 14 bases, and 24 bases separated the two germline ends. Per the germline V gene, CDR1 is SGHTA and CDR2 is FQGNSA. This chain's CDR3 is CASSYRGRSSMAYF. In DNA form, the CDR3 reads TGTGCCAGCAGTTACCGGGGCAGGTCTTCTATGGCGTATTTT. The full variable domain, with the rest looked up from reference TRBV7-2 and TRBJ2-3, is GAGVSQSPSNKVTEKGKDVELRCDPISGHTALYWYRQSLGQGLEFLIYFQGNSAPDKSGLPSDRFSAERTGGSVSTLTIQRTQQEDSAVYLCASSYRGRSSMAYFGPGTRLTVL.

This clonotype was counted only a few times. This sequence may be a read error, since a much larger clone differs from it by one base. V gene TRBV11-3 combines with J gene TRBJ2-3; TRBD1 might be the D (5 bases). With 0 bases removed from V and 6 bases from J, the gap between germline ends came to 10 bases. Germline lookup yields CDR1 SGHNT and CDR2 YENEEA. The CDR3 totals 14 residues. For the CDR3, the DNA is TGTGCCAGCAGCTTAGATCGGACACCCGATACGCAGTATTTT. Translated: CASSLDRTPDTQYF.

The chain couples TRBV7-2 to TRBJ1-4, with D uncertain. V shed 5 bases and J shed 8 bases, with 24 bases lying between them. The CDR3 totals 17 residues. The V gene's germline CDR1 is SGHTA and CDR2 FQGNSA. The CDR3 loop is CASSLPVFSETREKLFF. Written as DNA, the CDR3 is TGTGCCAGCAGCCTACCGGTTTTTAGCGAAACACGCGAAAAACTGTTTTTT.

With respect to this clonotype: The missing conserved phenylalanine or tryptophan at the end of this CDR3 makes a read error likely. This sequence joins TRBV19 and TRBJ2-1; maybe TRBD2 (6 bases). The CDR3 is 16 amino acids. CDR1 is LNHDA, CDR2 SQIVND, per germline (reference sequence). Deletions cut 0 bases from V and 8 bases from J, with 17 bases between. The CDR3 spells CASSIDSGAGSDEQFV. As DNA, the CDR3 is TGTGCCAGTAGTATAGATAGCGGCGCGGGCAGCGATGAGCAGTTCGTC.

The chain joins TRBV7-9 to TRBJ2-3; unclear D gene. Deletions cut 3 bases from V and 7 bases from J, with 8 bases between. The CDR3 totals 12 residues. CDR1 is SEHNR, CDR2 FQNEAQ, per germline (reference sequence). The CDR3 DNA sequence: TGTGCCAGCAGCTTTGAGTCAAATACGCAGTATTTT. Its protein is CASSFESNTQYF.

The rearrangement links TRBV7-9 to TRBJ2-3, with D perhaps TRBD2 (7 bases). The CDR3 is 15 amino acids. Germline V lookup: CDR1 SEHNR, CDR2 FQNEAQ (reference sequence). V was cut by 0 bases and J by 9 bases, with 16 bases left in between. This chain's CDR3 is CASSLALRTGGTQYF. In nucleotides, the CDR3 is TGTGCCAGCAGCTTAGCACTTCGTACGGGGGGCACGCAGTATTTT.

This clonotype showed up just once. The chain uses TRBV20-1 and TRBJ1-5; no reliable D call. The CDR3 length is 14 residues. The V and J ends lost 3 bases and 0 bases respectively, with 9 bases between them. CDR1 is DFQATT and CDR2 is SNEGSKA in the germline V gene (reference sequence). CDR3 region: CSARDGDSNQPQHF. CDR3 sequence (DNA): TGCAGTGCTAGGGACGGCGATAGCAATCAGCCCCAGCATTTT.

Concerning this clonotype: The final CDR3 position lacks the conserved phenylalanine or tryptophan, pointing to a likely read error. No DNA is shown, since the ends of the CDR3 on it are uncertain; the CDR3 is the one TCRdb lists. This chain joins TRBV7-2 and TRBJ2-3; the D call of TRBD2 is as the table states it, not checked on the DNA. Including both end residues, the CDR3 is 13 amino acids long. Germline V gene data show CDR1 as SGHTA and CDR2 as FQGNSA. The CDR3 loop reads CASTDRTSGGRSV.